These 10 T cell receptor beta chains came from one sample sequenced in a study of early T cells in non-severe SARS-CoV-2 infection. Each CDR3 protein gets one entry after TCRdb re-called the 5' RACE reads with MiXCR. The table has about 77,000 distinct CDR3 sequences, about 5% seen once. The sample in question was whole blood, obtained at baseline. The receptors derive from an adult who was a healthcare worker with PCR-confirmed SARS-CoV-2 infection or an uninfected control (not recorded which).

This clonotype was seen repeatedly, ten times or more. V usage is TRBV7-8 and J usage is TRBJ1-1; a weak D match, TRBD1 (5 bases). This CDR3 region has 15 residues. From germline, CDR1 is SGHVS and CDR2 FQNEAQ. V was pared by 5 bases and J by 0 bases, with 13 bases between. The CDR3 coding sequence is TGTGCCAGCAGCCGGGAGAGACAGATGAACACTGAAGCTTTCTTT. Its protein is CASSRERQMNTEAFF.

In this sample, this clonotype turned up a few times. J is TRBJ1-4 and V is TRBV7-2, with D tentatively TRBD1 (6 bases). Germline V CDR1 and CDR2: SGHTA, FQGNSA. The CDR3 runs to 15 residues. Trimming shortened V by 7 bases and J by 4 bases, and 16 bases separated the two germline ends. CDR3 residues: CASKNGQTSNEKLFF. CDR3 bases: TGTGCCAGCAAGAACGGACAGACCAGTAATGAAAAACTGTTTTTT.

This clonotype was picked up many times. V gene TRBV7-8 combines with J gene TRBJ1-2, with D uncertain. The germline V gene encodes CDR1 SGHVS and CDR2 FQNEAQ. V gave up 5 bases and J gave up 4 bases, with 11 bases separating them. The CDR3 length is 13 residues. In nucleotides, the CDR3 is TGTGCCAGCAGCCACTGGGATAGCTATGGCTACACCTTC. It translates to CASSHWDSYGYTF.

The chain combines TRBV29-1 with TRBJ2-7; a weak D match, TRBD1 (6 bases). The CDR3 extends over 13 amino acids. The germline CDR1 and CDR2 sequences are SQVTM and ANQGSEA. Trimming removed 3 bases from V and 4 bases from J, with 13 bases in between. CDR3 sequence (DNA): TGCAGCGTTGAGGCAGGGGCAGCTTACGAGCAGTACTTC. The encoded protein is CSVEAGAAYEQYF.

Concerning this clonotype itself: This may stem from a read error, because a much larger clone lies one nucleotide away. The chain recombines TRBV5-6 with TRBJ2-7; TRBD1 might be the D (6 bases). From germline, CDR1 is SGHDT and CDR2 YYEEEE. The CDR3 spans 13 residues. Here the CDR3 DNA reads TGTGTCAGCAGCGTACAGGGAATCTACGAGCAGTACTTC. Protein sequence: CVSSVQGIYEQYF.

This clonotype has a handful of counts. As DNA, the CDR3 is TGTGCCAGTAGTATAGGTTCCAATCCCCGGCCCCAGCATTTT. Encoded protein: CASSIGSNPRPQHF. The rearrangement joins TRBV19 to TRBJ1-5; no clear D. The CDR3 spans 14 residues. Germline assignment: CDR1 LNHDA and CDR2 SQIVND (reference sequence). Trimming removed 1 base from V and 9 bases from J, with 13 bases in between.

This clonotype was recorded many times. The chain is built from TRBV10-1 and TRBJ2-2; D unclear. The CDR3 consists of 16 residues. Germline V gene lookup returns CDR1 WNHNN and CDR2 SYGVQD (reference sequence). With 3 bases removed from V and 6 bases from J, the gap between germline ends came to 17 bases. The CDR3 protein is CASSDLGRLTSGELFF. CDR3 coding DNA: TGCGCCAGCAGTGACCTCGGACGGCTGACGTCCGGGGAGCTGTTTTTT.

This clonotype came up a few times. This chain joins TRBV12-3 or TRBV12-4 and TRBJ1-1; D is unclear. The CDR3 totals 13 residues. Trimming left V 2 bases short and J 8 bases short, with 12 bases between. The CDR3 spells CASSLPDQAEAFF. Written as DNA, the CDR3 is TGTGCCAGCAGTTTACCGGACCAGGCGGAAGCTTTCTTT.

The J gene is TRBJ1-5, the V gene TRBV12-3 or TRBV12-4; no reliable D call. V shed 5 bases and J shed 3 bases, with 8 bases lying between them. CDR3 length: 13 residues. DNA for the CDR3: TGTGCCAGCAGTCGCCGTTCCAATCAGCCCCAGCATTTT. As protein: CASSRRSNQPQHF.

This clonotype was counted between two and nine times. This chain joins TRBV27 and TRBJ2-2; D might be TRBD2 (5 bases). The V gene lost 2 bases and the J gene lost 2 bases, with 12 bases spanning the gap. Germline V gives CDR1 MNHEY, CDR2 SMNVEV (reference sequence). The length of the CDR3 is 16 residues. The CDR3 nucleotides are TGTGCCAGCAGTTTACGGGAATTCGTAAACACCGGGGAGCTGTTTTTT. Its translation: CASSLREFVNTGELFF.